This is a list of T cell receptor beta chains from one sample in a study of blood T cell repertoires in COVID-19. TCRdb's table, derived via immunoSEQ multiplex PCR, lists solely in-frame clones and lacks some. The sample has some 150,000 clones, less than 90% seen once; the top ten hold 2% to 3%. Sequencing was done on a sample of peripheral blood. The receptors come from an older woman with acute or convalescent COVID-19. Each CDR3 is given with its conserved first and last residue. A D gene is named only where the DNA matches it firmly. Some rows mark clone size as missing; the rest say once, few, many or name a class of expanded clone.

v_gene,abundance,d_gene,j_gene,CDR3nt,CDR3aa
TRBV14,-,-,TRBJ1-6,TGTGCCAGCAGCCTCACCAACAGGGTTTCACCCCTCCACTTT,CASSLTNRVSPLHF
TRBV5-1,-,TRBD1,TRBJ1-5,TGCGCCAGCAGCCTACAGGGGGCGCAGCCCCAGCATTTT,CASSLQGAQPQHF
TRBV28,-,TRBD1,TRBJ2-2,TGTGCCAGCAGTTCCCTCAGGGGGCTAGGCGGGGAGCTGTTTTTT,CASSSLRGLGGELFF
TRBV6-5,once,-,TRBJ2-1,TGTGCCAGCAAGCCAGCACAGGTCTCCTACAATGAGCAGTTCTTC,CASKPAQVSYNEQFF
TRBV6-4,-,TRBD1,TRBJ1-5,TGTGCCAGCAGTGAGAAAGGGGGGACAGATAGCAATCAGCCCCAGCATTTT,CASSEKGGTDSNQPQHF
TRBV6-1,-,-,TRBJ1-5,TGTGCCAGCAGTGATCGGTCGGAGGGTCAGCCCCAGCATTTT,CASSDRSEGQPQHF
TRBV2,once,-,TRBJ1-2,TGTGCCAGCACAACCAGGGGCTTCTATGGCTACACCTTC,CASTTRGFYGYTF
TRBV3-1/TRBV3-2,-,-,TRBJ1-1,TGTGCCAGCAGCCAAGATGGAGGGTTAAGGGCTTTCTTT,CASSQDGGLRAFF
TRBV7-2,-,TRBD1,TRBJ2-1,TGTGCCAGCAGCCGTGGACAGGGAAGGTACAATGAGCAGTTCTTC,CASSRGQGRYNEQFF
TRBV19,-,TRBD1,TRBJ1-6,TGTGCCAGTAGTATGGCAACAGGGGCCTGGAGTTCACCCCTCCACTTT,CASSMATGAWSSPLHF
TRBV10-3,few,TRBD1,TRBJ2-7,TGTGCCATCAGTGAGGGATACAGGGGGCGAGCCGTGGTGTCCTACGAGCAGTACTTC,CAISEGYRGRAVVSYEQYF